This T cell receptor beta chain was recovered during a study of OX40 agonist ivuxolimab in advanced cancers. As for the study more broadly: The costimulatory receptor OX40 (CD134) was targeted by ivuxolimab, a fully human IgG2 agonistic monoclonal antibody. Intravenous ivuxolimab was administered to patients every 2 weeks at six dose levels: 0.01, 0.1, 0.3, 1.5, 3 and 10 mg/kg. Among the approximately 50 dose-escalation patients, some 20 had hepatocellular carcinoma, around 15 melanoma, 9 renal cell carcinoma and 9 head and neck cancer. A male proportion of approximately 83% and a mean age of about 60 years, ranging from about 20 to 85, were recorded for the dose-escalation cohort. Patients were allowed to have had prior anti-PD-1, anti-PD-L1 or anti-CTLA-4 therapy, and roughly 40% of the dose-escalation patients had previously received checkpoint inhibitors. Partial responses occurred in three dose-escalation patients: two with cutaneous melanoma and one with hepatocellular carcinoma. Peripheral TCRbeta sequencing was intended to test whether TCR sequence diversity was altered and clonal T-cell expansion was caused by ivuxolimab. The paper reports the monotherapy dose-escalation portion (N of about 50 patients) of the phase I ivuxolimab trial.

The trial excluded patients who had a history of autoimmune disease or who were on systemic immunosuppression. In every dose cohort, peripheral blood was drawn for TCR sequencing at baseline, cycle 4 day 1, and cycle 7 day 1. The samples were drawn from a first-in-human, open-label, multicenter phase I dose-escalation trial of ivuxolimab. The trial enrolled adults with locally advanced or metastatic head and neck squamous cell, hepatocellular, melanoma or renal cell carcinoma. Before TCR sequencing, CD4+ and CD8+ T cells were separately sorted from peripheral blood. About this clone: Its antigen target is currently unknown. Base quality data are lacking; no much larger clone is found one base away.

Genomic DNA was extracted from sorted cells for sequencing of the TCRbeta CDR3 region. The immunoSEQ Assay was used to sequence the TCRbeta CDR3 regions. Sourced from immuneACCESS, this table was stored by TCRdb with only in-frame sequences that have V and J called. A share of the clones is absent; for the studies checked, an unresolved V gene accounts for under half, and the remainder has no known explanation. The sample records about 100,000 clones, around nine tenths of which are singletons. Around 0.16% of the sample belongs to the ten largest clones. Findings and caveats that apply to the study as a whole: Low levels of normalized T-cell clonal expansion were also shown by some nonresponding patients. At doses of 0.1 to 3.0 mg/kg, clonal expansion of both CD4+ and CD8+ T cells in blood was seen between baseline and week 6. In the 0.1-3.0 mg/kg groups, partial responders were among the patients with the lowest normalized peripheral clonal expansion, particularly in CD8+ T cells. The antigen specificity of the peripheral T cells that underwent clonal expansion was not determined. On average, CD8+ T cells showed more expanded clones than CD4+ T cells after ivuxolimab.

The sequencing here drew on CD4+ or CD8+ T cells sorted from blood, taken in a trial of the OX40 agonist ivuxolimab. The TCR originated in an adult with an advanced solid tumor such as melanoma, head and neck, liver or kidney cancer.

CDR3 loop: CASSGQGKNEQFF. The sequenced DNA: TGTGCCAGTAGCGGACAGGGGAAAAATGAGCAGTTCTTC. The chain links TRBV19 with TRBJ2-1; 9 junctional bases match TRBD1. CDR1 and CDR2, looked up from the germline V gene (reference sequence), are LNHDA and SQIVND. Compared with germline, V lacks 6 bases and J lacks 7 bases; bases without a gene match: 4. The cysteine opens and the phenylalanine closes a CDR3 of 13 amino acids. Only CDR3 DNA remains: 39 bases, in frame from the first base.